This TCR beta chain appears in the sequencing data of a study of blood T cells in healthy people across ages. Primed by a sample-barcoded 5' primer and a J-beta primer mix, a second PCR proceeded for about 6 to 11 cycles. TCRdb redid the calling of the 5' RACE reads with MiXCR, one entry per CDR3 protein. The data show roughly 800,000 distinct CDR3 sequences, with approximately 25% seen just once and more than 3% held by the top ten. The CDR3 loop spans 15 amino acids. Germline CDR1 SGDLS, CDR2 YYNGEE. These data were likewise used in another study, on T cells of mothers and their children. That report adds: Study donors consisted of three healthy Caucasian mothers and their six children. Mothers yielded over 10 million CDR3 reads, children some 3 million each.

The rearrangement joins TRBV9 to TRBJ2-5, with 7 nucleotides matching TRBD2. Matching the DNA end better, TRBJ2-1 makes the J call doubtful. The TCR sequence derives from a boy under 18 in good health. The sample consisted of blood. The CDR3 protein is CASQRMASGPNEQFF. CDR3 DNA: TGTGCCAGCCAGCGGATGGCTAGCGGCCCCAATGAGCAGTTCTTC.